The 18 T cell receptor beta chains given below trace back to one sample, sequenced in a study of control samples from healthy donors and cancer patients. Some clones are missing from TCRdb's copy, which holds only in-frame ones; the method was immunoSEQ multiplex PCR. The top ten clones hold 3% to 3.5% of a sample with around 130,000 clones, around nine tenths of them seen once. The source material was blood. The receptor source for this set is a man aged 50 to 60 in good health.

This chain links TRBV5-4 with TRBJ1-4, with 7 bases matching TRBD1. V dropped 0 bases and J dropped 6; count of bases not matched to a gene: 5. CDR1 and CDR2 from the germline V gene are SGHNT and YYREEE (reference sequence). The CDR3 contains 15 residues. In DNA form, the CDR3 reads TGTGCCAGCAGCTTGGCAGGGGGACGGGATGAAAAACTGTTTTTT. It translates to CASSLAGGRDEKLFF.

The chain combines TRBV7-9 with TRBJ1-1; D is unresolved. From germline, CDR1 is SEHNR and CDR2 FQNEAQ (reference sequence). Trimming removed 4 bases from V and 1 base from J, with 16 bases in between. The CDR3 covers 16 residues. The CDR3 reads CASSSPGFLANTEAFF. The CDR3 region has the DNA TGTGCCAGCAGCTCCCCGGGCTTTCTCGCGAACACTGAAGCTTTCTTT.

The chain recombines TRBV27 with TRBJ2-7, with TRBD1 as a possible D gene (7 bases). This CDR3 region has 15 residues. Trimming shortened V by 6 bases and J by 3 bases, and 18 bases separated the two germline ends. Germline V gene lookup returns CDR1 MNHEY and CDR2 SMNVEV (reference sequence). The CDR3 region has the DNA TGTGCCAGCAGCACAGGGGAACTGCGGGGCTACGAGCAGTACTTC. This translates into CASSTGELRGYEQYF.

The chain has TRBV15 and TRBJ2-3; 11 nucleotides line up with TRBD2. Germline V lookup: CDR1 LNHNV, CDR2 YYDKDF (reference sequence). V shed 1 base and J 2 bases; nucleotides not matched to a gene: 2. The CDR3 sequence is 16 residues long. Here the CDR3 DNA reads TGTGCCACCAGCAGAGTACTAGCGGGGGCCACAGATACGCAGTATTTT. Its translation is CATSRVLAGATDTQYF.

The chain is built from TRBV9 and TRBJ1-2; D possibly corresponds to TRBD1 (5 bases). This CDR3 has 14 residues. V lost 0 bases, J lost 7 bases, and 13 bases lay in between. Germline CDR1 SGDLS, CDR2 YYNGEE. CDR3 protein: CASSVVAGHRGYTF. The CDR3 region has the DNA TGTGCCAGCAGCGTAGTGGCAGGGCATCGTGGCTACACCTTC.

This clone has a single count. V usage is TRBV10-3 and J usage is TRBJ1-3; D may be TRBD1 (6 bases). There are 15 residues in the CDR3. V was shortened by 6 bases and J by 4 bases, with 16 bases between the two germline ends. Germline V lookup: CDR1 ENHRY, CDR2 SYGVKD. CDR3 residues: CAIRETQGSGNTIYF. The CDR3 nucleotides read TGTGCCATCAGGGAAACCCAGGGGTCAGGAAACACCATATATTTT.

J is TRBJ2-4 and V is TRBV30, with 8 bases lining up with TRBD1. Germline V gene lookup returns CDR1 GTSNPN and CDR2 SVGIG (reference sequence). The CDR3 is 18 residues long. V was clipped by 2 bases and J by 6 bases; unmatched bases: 18. DNA of the CDR3: TGTGCCTGGAGTAGATCTGGACAGGGAAAAGTGAGTGGAAACATTCAGTACTTC. It yields the protein CAWSRSGQGKVSGNIQYF.

This rearrangement joins TRBV18 to TRBJ2-1; a weak D match, TRBD2 (7 bases). There are 17 residues in the CDR3. V lost 0 bases, J lost 3 bases, and 15 bases lay in between. The germline CDR1 and CDR2 sequences are KGHSH and LQKENI. In DNA, the CDR3 is TGTGCCAGCTCACCACCGGGTCGGGGGGCGGTCTACAATGAGCAGTTCTTC. It translates to CASSPPGRGAVYNEQFF.

The chain carries TRBV19 and TRBJ1-1; possibly TRBD1 for D (6 bases). Deletions cut 6 bases from V and 2 bases from J, with 13 bases between. Germline CDR1 LNHDA, CDR2 SQIVND (reference sequence). CDR3 length: 14 amino acids. The CDR3 nucleotides read TGTGCCAGTAGACCGGGACATGTTAACACTGAAGCTTTCTTT. Amino acids: CASRPGHVNTEAFF.

CDR3 DNA: TGTGCCACCAGCGACAACCAAGAGACCCAGTACTTC. Encoded protein: CATSDNQETQYF. This chain connects TRBV15 to TRBJ2-5; D gene ambiguous. V was cut by 5 bases and J by 0 bases, with 4 bases left in between. This CDR3 comprises 12 residues. Germline CDR1 is LNHNV and CDR2 is YYDKDF (reference sequence).

The chain uses TRBV3-1 (or the pseudogene TRBV3-2) and TRBJ1-2, with 9 bases that match TRBD1. The CDR3 covers 13 residues. Germline V gives CDR1 LGHDT, CDR2 YNNKEL (reference sequence). Germline trimming cut 4 bases from V and 8 bases from J; bases unmatched to any gene: 5. The CDR3 nucleotides read TGTGCCAGCAGCCCAGGGACAGGGAGCGGCTACACCTTC. It codes for CASSPGTGSGYTF.

In its sample, this clone was seen once. The chain links TRBV9 to TRBJ1-4, with D maybe TRBD1 (6 bases). Germline loops: CDR1 SGDLS, CDR2 YYNGEE. The ends were cut back, 5 bases at V and 3 bases at J, with 14 bases in the middle. This CDR3 has 15 residues. CDR3 loop: CASSGLGASNEKLFF. In DNA form, the CDR3 reads TGTGCCAGCAGTGGTTTGGGGGCTTCTAATGAAAAACTGTTTTTT.

V gene TRBV27 combines with J gene TRBJ2-7, with D possibly being TRBD1 (5 bases). Per germline, CDR1 MNHEY and CDR2 SMNVEV (reference sequence). This CDR3 spans 13 amino acids. Deletions cut 1 base from V and 7 bases from J, with 11 bases between. The CDR3 loop reads CASSLWPGSEQYF. DNA for the CDR3: TGTGCCAGCAGTTTATGGCCAGGGTCAGAGCAGTACTTC.

J is TRBJ2-5 and V is TRBV6-5; 9 bases fit TRBD1. CDR3 length: 13 residues. The V gene end was trimmed by 6 bases and the J gene end by 7 bases; junction bases not matched to a gene: 6. The germline CDR1 and CDR2 sequences are MNHEY and SVGAGI. This chain's CDR3 is CASRDRGSWTQYF. In nucleotides, the CDR3 is TGTGCCAGCAGGGACAGGGGTTCCTGGACCCAGTACTTC.

The chain couples TRBV5-8 to TRBJ2-5; 7 nucleotides line up with TRBD2. Germline lookup yields CDR1 SGHTS and CDR2 YDEGEE. With 2 bases clipped from V and 5 bases from J, the junction kept 15 bases outside the gene matches. CDR3 size: 17 residues. CDR3 coding DNA: TGTGCCAGCAGCTTTGAGCGGGGCGGCGCGGTGAGGGAGACCCAGTACTTC. It yields the protein CASSFERGGAVRETQYF.

The chain recombines TRBV6-2 or TRBV6-3 with TRBJ2-3; D gene uncertain. The V gene lost 8 bases and the J gene lost 6 bases, with 15 bases spanning the gap. The CDR3 covers 13 residues. Germline V gene lookup returns CDR1 MNHEY and CDR2 SVGEGT. DNA of the CDR3: TGTGCCAGCGGTGACTCGGCGTCGGATACGCAGTATTTT. Protein sequence: CASGDSASDTQYF.

This rearrangement joins TRBV28 to TRBJ1-2, with D tentatively TRBD1 (5 bases). Trimming stripped 6 bases from V and 4 bases from J, with 18 bases between. CDR1 is MDHEN and CDR2 is SYDVKM in the germline V gene. This CDR3 contains 15 residues. CDR3 loop: CASSSGQIQIYGYTF. The CDR3 DNA sequence: TGTGCCAGCAGCAGCGGACAAATCCAAATCTATGGCTACACCTTC.

The chain couples TRBV6-6 to TRBJ1-1, with unresolved D. Per the germline V gene, CDR1 is MNHNY and CDR2 is SVGAGI (reference sequence). This CDR3 contains 12 residues. The V gene lost 0 bases and the J gene lost 4 bases, with 3 bases spanning the gap. The CDR3 protein is CASSYSPTEAFF. DNA of the CDR3: TGTGCCAGCAGTTACTCTCCCACTGAAGCTTTCTTT.